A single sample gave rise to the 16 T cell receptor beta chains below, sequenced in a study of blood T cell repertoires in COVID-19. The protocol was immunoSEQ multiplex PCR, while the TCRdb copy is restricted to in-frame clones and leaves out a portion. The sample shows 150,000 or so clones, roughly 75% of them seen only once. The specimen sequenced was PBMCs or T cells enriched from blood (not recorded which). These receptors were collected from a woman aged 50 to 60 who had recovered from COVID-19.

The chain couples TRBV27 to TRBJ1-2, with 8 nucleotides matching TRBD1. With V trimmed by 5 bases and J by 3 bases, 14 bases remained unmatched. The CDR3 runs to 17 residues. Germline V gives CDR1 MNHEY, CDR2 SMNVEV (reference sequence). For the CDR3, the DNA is TGTGCCAGCAGTCCCTCCGCGACAGGGGCTACGTACTATGGCTACACCTTC. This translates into CASSPSATGATYYGYTF.

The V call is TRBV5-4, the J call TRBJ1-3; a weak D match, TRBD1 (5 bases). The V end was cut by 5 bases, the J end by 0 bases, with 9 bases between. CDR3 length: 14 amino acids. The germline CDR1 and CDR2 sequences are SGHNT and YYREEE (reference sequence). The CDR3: CASSPDSSGNTIYF. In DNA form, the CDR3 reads TGTGCCAGCAGTCCCGACAGCTCTGGAAACACCATATATTTT.

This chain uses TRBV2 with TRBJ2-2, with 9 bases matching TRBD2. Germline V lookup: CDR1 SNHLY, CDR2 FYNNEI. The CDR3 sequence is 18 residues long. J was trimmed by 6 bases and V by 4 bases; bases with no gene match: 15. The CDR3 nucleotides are TGTGCCAGCAGTGGGGATCCCAGGCGGGGGGGCCAGCCCGGGGAGCTGTTTTTT. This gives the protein CASSGDPRRGGQPGELFF.

This chain's CDR3 is CASSPRGQGQPQHF. CDR3 nucleotide sequence: TGTGCCAGCTCACCTAGGGGGCAGGGACAGCCCCAGCATTTT. The V call is TRBV18, the J call TRBJ1-5; TRBD1 aligns across 7 bases. After removal of 3 bases from V and 7 bases from J, the junction contained 6 bases not matched to a gene. Germline V gene sequence: CDR1 KGHSH, CDR2 LQKENI. The CDR3 is made up of 14 amino acids.

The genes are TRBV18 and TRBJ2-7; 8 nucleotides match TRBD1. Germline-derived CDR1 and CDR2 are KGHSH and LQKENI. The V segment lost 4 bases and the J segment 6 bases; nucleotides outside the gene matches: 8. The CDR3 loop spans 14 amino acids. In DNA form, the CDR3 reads TGTGCCAGCTCACGGACAGGGAGATCGGCCGAGCAGTACGTC. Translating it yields CASSRTGRSAEQYV.

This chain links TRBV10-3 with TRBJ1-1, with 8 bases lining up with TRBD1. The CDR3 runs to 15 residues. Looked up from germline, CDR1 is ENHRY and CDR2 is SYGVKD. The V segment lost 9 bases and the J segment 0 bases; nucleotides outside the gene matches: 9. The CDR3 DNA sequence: TGTGCCATGGCAGGACAGGGTGGTTTGAACACTGAAGCTTTCTTT. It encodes CAMAGQGGLNTEAFF.

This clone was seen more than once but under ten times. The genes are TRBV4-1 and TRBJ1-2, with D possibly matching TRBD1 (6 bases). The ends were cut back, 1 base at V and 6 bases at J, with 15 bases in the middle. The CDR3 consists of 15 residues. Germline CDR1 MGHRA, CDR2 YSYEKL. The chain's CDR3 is CASSQVRGRQDGYTF. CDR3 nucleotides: TGCGCCAGCAGCCAAGTGAGGGGGAGACAGGATGGCTACACCTTC.

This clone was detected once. CDR3 loop: CASSAPALAGQETQYF. CDR3 bases: TGTGCCAGCAGCGCGCCAGCACTAGCTGGCCAAGAGACCCAGTACTTC. V is TRBV9 and J is TRBJ2-5; possibly TRBD2 for D (6 bases). CDR3 length equals 16 residues. V was pared by 3 bases and J by 1 base, with 16 bases between. Germline CDR1 is SGDLS and CDR2 is YYNGEE.

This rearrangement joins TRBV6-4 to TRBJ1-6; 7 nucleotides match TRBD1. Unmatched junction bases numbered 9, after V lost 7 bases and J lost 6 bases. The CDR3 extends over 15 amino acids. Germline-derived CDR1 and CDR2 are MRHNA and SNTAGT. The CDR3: CASTEQGKGNSPLHF. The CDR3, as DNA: TGTGCCAGCACCGAACAGGGGAAGGGTAATTCACCCCTCCACTTT.

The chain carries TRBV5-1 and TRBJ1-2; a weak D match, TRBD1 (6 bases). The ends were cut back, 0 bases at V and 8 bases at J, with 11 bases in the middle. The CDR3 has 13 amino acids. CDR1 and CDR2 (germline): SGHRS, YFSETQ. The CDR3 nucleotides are TGCGCCAGCAGCTTGGGACAGGCTCTGGGCTACACCTTC. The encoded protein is CASSLGQALGYTF.

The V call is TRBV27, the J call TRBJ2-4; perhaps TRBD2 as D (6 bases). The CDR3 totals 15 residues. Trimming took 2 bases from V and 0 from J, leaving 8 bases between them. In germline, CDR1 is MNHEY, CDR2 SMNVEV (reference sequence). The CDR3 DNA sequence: TGTGCCAGCAGTTTAGGCGGGGTAGCCAAAAACATTCAGTACTTC. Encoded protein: CASSLGGVAKNIQYF.

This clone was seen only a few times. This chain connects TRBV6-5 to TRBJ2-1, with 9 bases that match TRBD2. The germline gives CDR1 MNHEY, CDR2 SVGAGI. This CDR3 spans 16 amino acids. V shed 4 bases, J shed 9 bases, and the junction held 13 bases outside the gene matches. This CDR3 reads CASSSRDGTSSAEQFF. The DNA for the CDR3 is TGTGCCAGCAGTTCCCGGGACGGGACTAGCTCCGCTGAGCAGTTCTTC.

CDR3 amino acids: CASGLTGAGNTIYF. As DNA, the CDR3 is TGTGCCAGTGGGCTAACAGGGGCTGGAAACACCATATATTTT. The rearrangement joins TRBV19 to TRBJ1-3; 7 bases are a match to TRBD1. Germline V gives CDR1 LNHDA, CDR2 SQIVND (reference sequence). CDR3 length: 14 amino acids. Unmatched junction bases numbered 6, after V lost 8 bases and J lost 2 bases. The full variable domain, with the rest looked up from reference TRBV19 and TRBJ1-3, is DGGITQSPKYLFRKEGQNVTLSCEQNLNHDAMYWYRQDPGQGLRLIYYSQIVNDFQKGDIAEGYSVSREKKESFPLTVTSAQKNPTAFYLCASGLTGAGNTIYFGEGSWLTVV.

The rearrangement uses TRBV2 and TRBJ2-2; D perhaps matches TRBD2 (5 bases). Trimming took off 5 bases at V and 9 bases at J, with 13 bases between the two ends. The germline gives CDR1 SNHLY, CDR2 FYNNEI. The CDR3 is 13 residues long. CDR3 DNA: TGTGCCAGCAGTCCAGATCGACTACGGGAGCTGTTTTTT. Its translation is CASSPDRLRELFF. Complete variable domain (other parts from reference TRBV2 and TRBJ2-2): EPEVTQTPSHQVTQMGQEVILRCVPISNHLYFYWYRQILGQKVEFLVSFYNNEISEKSEIFDDQFSVERPDGSNFTLKIRSTKLEDSAMYFCASSPDRLRELFFGEGSRLTVL.

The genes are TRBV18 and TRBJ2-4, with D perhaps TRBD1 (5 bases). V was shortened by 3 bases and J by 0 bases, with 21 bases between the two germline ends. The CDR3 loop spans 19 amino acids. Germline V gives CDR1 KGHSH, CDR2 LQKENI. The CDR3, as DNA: TGTGCCAGCTCACCCCTTGGGGCAGGCCTCCGTTTAGCCAAAAACATTCAGTACTTC. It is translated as CASSPLGAGLRLAKNIQYF.

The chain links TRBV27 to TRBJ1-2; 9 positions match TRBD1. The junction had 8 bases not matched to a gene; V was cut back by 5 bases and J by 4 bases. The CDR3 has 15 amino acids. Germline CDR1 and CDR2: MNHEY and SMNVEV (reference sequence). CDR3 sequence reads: CASSPRDRDSYGYTF. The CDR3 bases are TGTGCCAGCAGTCCCCGGGACAGGGATAGCTATGGCTACACCTTC.